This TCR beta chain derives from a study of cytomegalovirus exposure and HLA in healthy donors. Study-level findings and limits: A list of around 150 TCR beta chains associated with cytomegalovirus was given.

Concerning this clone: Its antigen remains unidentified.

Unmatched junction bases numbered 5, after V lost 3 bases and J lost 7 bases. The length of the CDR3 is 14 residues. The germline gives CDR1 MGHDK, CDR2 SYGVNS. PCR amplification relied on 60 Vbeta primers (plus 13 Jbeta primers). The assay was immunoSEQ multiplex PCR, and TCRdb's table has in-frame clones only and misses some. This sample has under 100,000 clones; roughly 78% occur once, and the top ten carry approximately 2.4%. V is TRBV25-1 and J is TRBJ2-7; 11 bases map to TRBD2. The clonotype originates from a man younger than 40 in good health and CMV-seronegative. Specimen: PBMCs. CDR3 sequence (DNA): TGTGCCAGCAGTGATAGCGGGGGGGCGAGGGAGCAGTACTTC. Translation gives CASSDSGGAREQYF.